The 23 T cell receptor beta chains presented below share a single source sample, sequenced in a study of blood T cell repertoires in COVID-19. The protocol was immunoSEQ multiplex PCR, while the TCRdb copy is restricted to in-frame clones and leaves out a portion. This sample has 190,000 or so clones, with roughly 79% found just once. The specimen sequenced was peripheral blood. These receptors all stem from a human donor with acute or convalescent COVID-19. The donor label of this sample is uncertain.

The chain couples TRBV5-1 to TRBJ2-1; D perhaps matches TRBD2 (5 bases). The length of the CDR3 is 15 residues. Germline V gene lookup returns CDR1 SGHRS and CDR2 YFSETQ. The V end lost 3 bases, the J end lost 5 bases, and 15 bases lay between the germline ends. DNA for the CDR3: TGCGCCAGCAGCTCTCAGCCTTCGGGAAACAATGAGCAGTTCTTC. Translating it yields CASSSQPSGNNEQFF.

The V call is TRBV10-3, the J call TRBJ2-2; 12 bases are shared with TRBD2. Unmatched junction bases numbered 5, after V lost 2 bases and J lost 7 bases. The CDR3 sequence is 16 residues long. Germline V gene sequence: CDR1 ENHRY, CDR2 SYGVKD. DNA of the CDR3: TGTGCCATCAGTGAGAGGACTAGCGGGAAGGGCGGGGAGCTGTTTTTT. The encoded protein is CAISERTSGKGGELFF.

The chain combines TRBV28 with TRBJ2-4; 8 bases match TRBD2. J lost 9 bases, V lost 6 bases, and 10 bases had no gene match. Germline CDR1 reads MDHEN; CDR2 reads SYDVKM. The CDR3 is made up of 14 amino acids. DNA of the CDR3: TGTGCCAGCAGCGGAAGGAGCGGGAGTAGCATTCAGTACTTC. Translated: CASSGRSGSSIQYF.

The chain carries TRBV30 and TRBJ1-1; D unclear. CDR1 and CDR2 from the germline V gene are GTSNPN and SVGIG (reference sequence). The V end was cut by 4 bases, the J end by 1 base, with 10 bases between. CDR3 length: 13 residues. The CDR3 loop reads CAWIRRQNTEAFF. CDR3 DNA sequence: TGTGCCTGGATAAGGCGGCAGAACACTGAAGCTTTCTTT.

The CDR3 here is CASSLLTGELEKLFF. DNA for the CDR3: TGTGCCAGCAGCTTGTTGACAGGGGAACTTGAAAAACTGTTTTTT. V and J are TRBV5-6 and TRBJ1-4; 8 nucleotides line up with TRBD1. Germline CDR1 reads SGHDT; CDR2 reads YYEEEE. This CDR3 has 15 amino acids. The J segment lost 7 bases and the V segment lost 1 base, leaving 6 bases of the junction unmatched.

The chain couples TRBV5-1 to TRBJ2-1; D possibly corresponds to TRBD2 (6 bases). Germline-derived CDR1 and CDR2 are SGHRS and YFSETQ. CDR3 length: 15 residues. The germline V and J ends were trimmed by 4 bases and 3 bases, with 14 bases remaining between them. This CDR3 reads CASSQGLTNYNEQFF. Here the CDR3 DNA reads TGCGCCAGCAGCCAGGGACTTACAAACTACAATGAGCAGTTCTTC.

This clone turned up a few times. The rearrangement uses TRBV6-6 and TRBJ2-7; 7 bases line up with TRBD1. The CDR3 loop spans 12 amino acids. Germline CDR1 MNHNY, CDR2 SVGAGI (reference sequence). The V segment lost 10 bases and the J segment 6 bases; nucleotides outside the gene matches: 9. The CDR3 DNA sequence: TGTGCCACCGCAGGGGGACCTCGCGAGCAGTACTTC. Translation gives CATAGGPREQYF.

J is TRBJ1-2 and V is TRBV19, with a weak D call TRBD1 (6 bases). V lost 3 bases, J lost 4 bases, and 15 bases lay in between. CDR1 and CDR2 (germline): LNHDA, SQIVND (reference sequence). The CDR3 loop spans 15 amino acids. The CDR3 DNA reads TGTGCCAGTAGTATCCTACAGGGCGGAACCTATGGCTACACCTTC. This translates into CASSILQGGTYGYTF. The full variable domain, in which reference TRBV19 and TRBJ1-2 provide the parts outside the CDR3, is DGGITQSPKYLFRKEGQNVTLSCEQNLNHDAMYWYRQDPGQGLRLIYYSQIVNDFQKGDIAEGYSVSREKKESFPLTVTSAQKNPTAFYLCASSILQGGTYGYTFGSGTRLTVV.

V is TRBV12-5 and J is TRBJ2-3; 11 bases map to TRBD1. The CDR3 is 15 amino acids. The germline gives CDR1 LGHNT, CDR2 FRNRAP. V lost 5 bases, J lost 6 bases, and 7 bases stayed unmatched. The CDR3 spells CASGPGQGAWDTQYF. The CDR3 DNA reads as TGTGCTAGTGGTCCAGGACAGGGGGCATGGGATACGCAGTATTTT.

V and J are TRBV18 and TRBJ1-3; 9 bases are a match to TRBD1. CDR1 is KGHSH and CDR2 is LQKENI in the germline V gene. The J segment lost 2 bases and the V segment lost 2 bases, leaving 4 bases of the junction unmatched. This CDR3 comprises 16 residues. The CDR3 region is CASSPNRGQTGNTIYF. The CDR3 bases are TGTGCCAGCTCACCAAACAGGGGGCAGACTGGAAACACCATATATTTT.

The CDR3 DNA follows: TGTGCCAGCAGCTTGGGCCGCGGGGCTACCGGGGAGCTGTTTTTT. This translates into CASSLGRGATGELFF. The V gene is TRBV11-3, the J gene TRBJ2-2; TRBD2 is a possible D gene (6 bases). The length of the CDR3 is 15 residues. Germline CDR1 and CDR2: SGHNT and YENEEA. V dropped 3 bases and J dropped 5 bases, with 13 bases sitting between them.

V gene TRBV4-2 combines with J gene TRBJ1-1, with 8 bases matching TRBD1. Germline CDR1 is LGHNA and CDR2 is YNFKEQ. J gave up 4 bases and V 0 bases, and 13 bases lay outside the gene matches. This CDR3 has 18 residues. The CDR3 sequence is CASSQESYRRQGRTEAFF. The CDR3 DNA reads as TGTGCCAGCAGCCAAGAGTCGTACCGACGACAGGGGCGCACTGAAGCTTTCTTT.

CDR3 nucleotides: TGTGCCAGCAGCTTAGCTGGGGGGGGACAGGGGTTGGCCCAGTACTTC. This gives the protein CASSLAGGGQGLAQYF. The chain is built from TRBV11-2 and TRBJ2-5; 10 bases align to TRBD1. Germline CDR1 SGHAT, CDR2 FQNNGV. The V segment lost 1 base and the J segment 9 bases; nucleotides outside the gene matches: 11. CDR3 length: 16 residues.

This chain joins TRBV10-3 and TRBJ2-3; possible D gene TRBD1, 5 bases. Trimming left V 6 bases short and J 1 base short, with 8 bases between. The CDR3 loop spans 13 amino acids. The germline V gene encodes CDR1 ENHRY and CDR2 SYGVKD. CDR3 in amino acids: CAIRQGGTDTQYF. CDR3 coding DNA: TGTGCCATCAGGCAGGGTGGCACAGATACGCAGTATTTT.

This clone was seen a few times. V usage is TRBV6-1 and J usage is TRBJ1-2, with 7 bases aligning to TRBD1. Germline loops: CDR1 MNHNS, CDR2 SASEGT. With V trimmed by 0 bases and J by 2 bases, 3 bases remained unmatched. This CDR3 region has 15 residues. The CDR3, as DNA: TGTGCCAGCAGTGAAGCGGGACAGTGGAACTATGGCTACACCTTC. Its protein product is CASSEAGQWNYGYTF.

The genes are TRBV7-2 and TRBJ1-6, with TRBD1 matching 7 bases. CDR1 is SGHTA, CDR2 FQGNSA, per germline. The trim removed 5 bases at V and 0 bases at J, leaving 7 bases unmatched. The CDR3 is made up of 17 amino acids. The CDR3 nucleotides read TGTGCCAGCAGCATCGGCAGGGGGAGCTCCTATAATTCACCCCTCCACTTT. Amino acid sequence: CASSIGRGSSYNSPLHF. The full variable domain, rest sourced from reference TRBV7-2 and TRBJ1-6, is GAGVSQSPSNKVTEKGKDVELRCDPISGHTALYWYRQSLGQGLEFLIYFQGNSAPDKSGLPSDRFSAERTGGSVSTLTIQRTQQEDSAVYLCASSIGRGSSYNSPLHFGNGTRLTVT.

The genes are TRBV5-1 and TRBJ2-2; the match to TRBD2 covers 7 bases. V lost 3 bases, J lost 1 base, and 9 bases stayed unmatched. This CDR3 has 17 residues. Germline CDR1 reads SGHRS; CDR2 reads YFSETQ. The CDR3 protein is CASSSPEGGMNTGELFF. The CDR3 DNA sequence: TGCGCCAGCAGCTCCCCTGAGGGAGGGATGAACACCGGGGAGCTGTTTTTT.

The chain recombines TRBV2 with TRBJ1-5; the D gene is possibly TRBD1 (6 bases). Trimming removed 2 bases from V and 11 bases from J, with 19 bases in between. Germline lookup yields CDR1 SNHLY and CDR2 FYNNEI. The CDR3 consists of 15 residues. In nucleotides, the CDR3 is TGTGCCAGCAGTGAACAGGGGCAAGGCCTCTTTTCCCAGCATTTT. This translates into CASSEQGQGLFSQHF.

The rearrangement uses TRBV30 and TRBJ2-3; 13 positions agree with TRBD2. CDR1 is GTSNPN and CDR2 is SVGIG in the germline V gene (reference sequence). This CDR3 is built from 18 residues. The V gene end was trimmed by 7 bases and the J gene end by 4 bases; junction bases not matched to a gene: 17. The CDR3, as DNA: TGTGCCTCCTCGAGGCAGGGGGGTACTAGCGGGAGGGCAGATACGCAGTATTTT. This encodes CASSRQGGTSGRADTQYF.

The CDR3 coding sequence is TGTGCCAGCAGTACGGACAGCAATGAGCAGTTCTTC. Amino acids: CASSTDSNEQFF. This rearrangement joins TRBV2 to TRBJ2-1, with D possibly matching TRBD1 (6 bases). Per the germline V gene, CDR1 is SNHLY and CDR2 is FYNNEI. There are 12 residues in the CDR3. V lost 5 bases, J lost 6 bases, and 8 bases lay in between.

The V gene is TRBV4-2, the J gene TRBJ2-7; D not certain. Germline values: CDR1 LGHNA, CDR2 YNFKEQ. Trimming removed 2 bases at V and 0 bases at J, with 11 bases between. The CDR3 is made up of 15 amino acids. The chain's CDR3 is CASSQTMHSSYEQYF. CDR3 DNA: TGTGCCAGCAGCCAAACAATGCACAGCTCCTACGAGCAGTACTTC.

This clone has just one count. The chain uses TRBV24-1 and TRBJ2-3; D is unresolved. This CDR3 is 12 amino acids long. Germline CDR1 and CDR2: KGHDR and SFDVKD. V lost 5 bases to trimming and J lost 3 bases, with 5 bases between them. The CDR3 bases are TGTGCCACCAGTGCCGGGACAGATACGCAGTATTTT. It codes for CATSAGTDTQYF.

V and J are TRBV5-1 and TRBJ2-3, with D tentatively TRBD1 (6 bases). The CDR3 is 15 amino acids. Germline assignment: CDR1 SGHRS and CDR2 YFSETQ. V dropped 0 bases and J dropped 1 base, with 9 bases sitting between them. CDR3: CASSLAPGGTDTQYF. The DNA for the CDR3 is TGCGCCAGCAGCTTGGCCCCAGGGGGCACAGATACGCAGTATTTT.